This is a list of T cell receptor beta chains from one sample in a study of tumour-infiltrating T cells in Burkitt lymphoma. Produced via immunoSEQ multiplex PCR; TCRdb's table is partial and in-frame only. The data contain roughly 13,000 clones, around 80% of them singletons. Sequenced material: tumor tissue. The receptors derive from a human donor with diffuse large B-cell lymphoma. The CDR3 runs from the conserved cysteine through the conserved F or W. D genes are given only for firm matches. The size field is filled for only some rows; it gives once, few, many or a size class.

v_call: TRBV27; cdr3_length: 13; j_call: TRBJ2-1; clone_size: .; d_call: .; cdr3_nt: TGTGCCAGCAGTTTATCTTGGGGCTGGGAGCAGTTCTTC; cdr3_aa: CASSLSWGWEQFF
v_call: TRBV5-1; cdr3_length: 13; j_call: TRBJ1-2; clone_size: once; d_call: .; cdr3_nt: TGCGCCAGCAGCCCGACAGACTCTCATGGCTACACCTTC; cdr3_aa: CASSPTDSHGYTF
v_call: TRBV4-1; cdr3_length: 15; j_call: TRBJ1-5; clone_size: .; d_call: .; cdr3_nt: TGCGCCAGCAGCCAAGACAGAACCAGGAATCAGCCCCAGCATTTT; cdr3_aa: CASSQDRTRNQPQHF
v_call: TRBV7-2; cdr3_length: 17; j_call: TRBJ2-1; clone_size: .; d_call: TRBD2; cdr3_nt: TGTGCCAGCAGCTGGGGAGGGGCGGGAGGCAAGTACAATGAGCAGTTCTTC; cdr3_aa: CASSWGGAGGKYNEQFF
v_call: TRBV4-1; cdr3_length: 16; j_call: TRBJ2-5; clone_size: few; d_call: .; cdr3_nt: TGCGCCAGCAGCCAAGCCCCTTGGCAGCTCCAAGAGACCCAGTACTTC; cdr3_aa: CASSQAPWQLQETQYF
v_call: TRBV6-5; cdr3_length: 14; j_call: TRBJ2-2; clone_size: few; d_call: .; cdr3_nt: TGTGCCAGCAGTTACGGGTTGAACACCGGGGAGCTGTTTTTT; cdr3_aa: CASSYGLNTGELFF
v_call: TRBV28; cdr3_length: 15; j_call: TRBJ1-2; clone_size: once; d_call: .; cdr3_nt: TGTGCCAGCAGTTTCCCCCAGGGGCAAAACTATGGCTACACCTTC; cdr3_aa: CASSFPQGQNYGYTF
v_call: TRBV2; cdr3_length: 12; j_call: TRBJ2-2; clone_size: once; d_call: .; cdr3_nt: TGTGCCAGCAAAGACAGCTCCGGGGAGCTGTTTTTT; cdr3_aa: CASKDSSGELFF
v_call: TRBV6-1; cdr3_length: 14; j_call: TRBJ2-7; clone_size: .; d_call: TRBD1; cdr3_nt: TGTGCCAGCAGTGTGGACAGGGGGTCCTACGAGCAGTACTTC; cdr3_aa: CASSVDRGSYEQYF
v_call: TRBV9; cdr3_length: 15; j_call: TRBJ2-5; clone_size: .; d_call: .; cdr3_nt: TGTGCCAGCAGCGCGCACGGGACACCCACGGAGACCCAGTACTTC; cdr3_aa: CASSAHGTPTETQYF
v_call: TRBV7-9; cdr3_length: 17; j_call: TRBJ2-3; clone_size: few; d_call: TRBD1; cdr3_nt: TGTGCCAGCAGCTTAGGCGGGCGGACAGGGGGCACAGATACGCAGTATTTT; cdr3_aa: CASSLGGRTGGTDTQYF
v_call: TRBV4-2; cdr3_length: 13; j_call: TRBJ1-1; clone_size: .; d_call: .; cdr3_nt: TGTGCCAGCAGCCAAGACCTGCACACTGAAGCTTTCTTT; cdr3_aa: CASSQDLHTEAFF
v_call: TRBV29-1; cdr3_length: 10; j_call: TRBJ1-2; clone_size: .; d_call: .; cdr3_nt: TGCAGCGTTGACTACCCTGGCTACACCTTC; cdr3_aa: CSVDYPGYTF
v_call: TRBV27; cdr3_length: 14; j_call: TRBJ1-2; clone_size: .; d_call: TRBD1; cdr3_nt: TGTGCCAGCAGTTTTAAGGCAGGGGGCCTTGGCTACACCTTC; cdr3_aa: CASSFKAGGLGYTF
v_call: TRBV7-6; cdr3_length: 16; j_call: TRBJ2-1; clone_size: .; d_call: TRBD2; cdr3_nt: TGTGCCAGCAGCTTAGCGCAGGCTAGCGGACCTAATGAGCAGTTCTTC; cdr3_aa: CASSLAQASGPNEQFF
v_call: TRBV7-9; cdr3_length: 14; j_call: TRBJ2-4; clone_size: .; d_call: .; cdr3_nt: TGTGCCAGCAGCTCGGTGGTAGCCAAAAACATTCAGTACTTC; cdr3_aa: CASSSVVAKNIQYF
v_call: TRBV5-1; cdr3_length: 14; j_call: TRBJ1-2; clone_size: .; d_call: .; cdr3_nt: TGCGCCAGCAGCTACCCCGGGACTTACTATGGCTACACCTTC; cdr3_aa: CASSYPGTYYGYTF